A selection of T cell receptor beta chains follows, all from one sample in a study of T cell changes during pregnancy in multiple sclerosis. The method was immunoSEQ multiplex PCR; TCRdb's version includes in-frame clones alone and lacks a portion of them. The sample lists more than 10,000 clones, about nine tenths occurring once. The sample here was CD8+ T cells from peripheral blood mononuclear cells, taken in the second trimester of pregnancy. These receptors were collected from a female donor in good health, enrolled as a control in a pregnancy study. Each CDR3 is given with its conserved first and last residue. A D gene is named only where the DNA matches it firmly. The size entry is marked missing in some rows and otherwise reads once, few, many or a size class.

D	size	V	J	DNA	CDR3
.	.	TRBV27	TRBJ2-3	TGTGCCAGCGCTCCCCTAATCCACACAGATACGCAGTATTTT	CASAPLIHTDTQYF
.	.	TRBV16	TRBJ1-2	TGTGCCAGCAGCCAAACAAGGGGTGAGGTGCCTACTGCGCGAGGCTACACCTTC	CASSQTRGEVPTARGYTF
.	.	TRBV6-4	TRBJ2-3	TGTGCCAGCAGTGACTCTTCAGGGTCTGGAGATACGCAGTATTTT	CASSDSSGSGDTQYF
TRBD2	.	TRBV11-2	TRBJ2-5	TGTGCCAGCAGCTCAACTAGCGGCGGATTTCTAGAGACCCAGTACTTC	CASSSTSGGFLETQYF
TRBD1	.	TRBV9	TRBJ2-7	TGTGCCAGCAGCGTGGGGACAGGCGACGAGCAGTACTTC	CASSVGTGDEQYF
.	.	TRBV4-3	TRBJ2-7	TGCGCCAGCAGCCAAGCTCGCGGGGACGAGCAGTACTTC	CASSQARGDEQYF
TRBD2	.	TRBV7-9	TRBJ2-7	TGTGCCAGCAGCTGGACTAGCGGTTACGAGCAGTACTTC	CASSWTSGYEQYF
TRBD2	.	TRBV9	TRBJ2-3	TGTGCCAGCAGCGTAAATCGGGCTTTTGGGGGGGACACAGATACGCAGTATTTT	CASSVNRAFGGDTDTQYF
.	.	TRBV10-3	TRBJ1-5	TGTGCCATAACAGAATATAGCAATCAGCCCCAGCATTTT	CAITEYSNQPQHF
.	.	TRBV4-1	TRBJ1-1	TGCGCCAGCAGCTCACAGGGTGATCGGGAAGCTTTCTTT	CASSSQGDREAFF
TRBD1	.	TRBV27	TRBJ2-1	TGTGCCAGCAGTCTGTGGGACAGTTCCTACAATGAGCAGTTCTTC	CASSLWDSSYNEQFF
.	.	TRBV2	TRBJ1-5	TGTGCCAGCAGTGGTCGGGAGTATAGCAATCAGCCCCAGCATTTT	CASSGREYSNQPQHF
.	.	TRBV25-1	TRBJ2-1	TGTGCCAGCAGAGGACTGCAGCAGTTCTTC	CASRGLQQFF
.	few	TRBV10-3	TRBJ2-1	TGTGCCATCAGTGCCGTCAGTCTGGATGAGCAGTTCTTC	CAISAVSLDEQFF
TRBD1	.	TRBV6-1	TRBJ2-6	TGTGCCAGCAGTGAAAGGGACAGCTCTGGGGCCAACGTCCTGACTTTC	CASSERDSSGANVLTF
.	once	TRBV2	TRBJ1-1	TGTGCCAGCAGTGAAGCGGGCAGTAGGGAGCCTGAAGCTTTCTTT	CASSEAGSREPEAFF
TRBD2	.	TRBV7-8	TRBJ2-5	TGTGCCAGCAGAGCCGGGACTAGGAGCCCTCGGTGGGAGACCCAGTACTTC	CASRAGTRSPRWETQYF
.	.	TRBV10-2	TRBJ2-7	TGCGCCAGCACCCCCGGGGGTTTTAGCGGACCTTACGAGCAGTACTTC	CASTPGGFSGPYEQYF
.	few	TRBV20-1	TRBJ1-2	TGCAGTGCTGGGCGGGACTATGGCTACACCTTC	CSAGRDYGYTF
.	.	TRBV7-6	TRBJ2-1	TGTGCCAGCAGCAGCAAGAGCTCCTACAATGAGCAGTTCTTC	CASSSKSSYNEQFF
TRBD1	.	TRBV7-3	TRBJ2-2	TGTGCCAGCAGCTTAGCCCCGGGACAGGTGTCCGGGGAGCTGTTTTTT	CASSLAPGQVSGELFF
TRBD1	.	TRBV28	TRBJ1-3	TGTGCCAGCAGTTCAGGACAGGGGGGAAACACCATATATTTT	CASSSGQGGNTIYF
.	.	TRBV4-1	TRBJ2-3	TGCGCCAGCAGCCCACTCATGTTGGTAGATACGCAGTATTTT	CASSPLMLVDTQYF
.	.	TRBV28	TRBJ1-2	TGTGCCAGCGCCGGATGGAGGACAGACCCAAAAGGAGGCTATGGCTACACCTTC	CASAGWRTDPKGGYGYTF
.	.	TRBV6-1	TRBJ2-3	TGTGCCAGCAGTGAAGCTGACGAGGGCGCAGATACGCAGTATTTT	CASSEADEGADTQYF
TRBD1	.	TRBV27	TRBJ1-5	TGTGCCAGCAGCCTAGGGACAGGGGGCAATCAGCCCCAGCATTTT	CASSLGTGGNQPQHF